The 19 T cell receptor beta chains presented below share a single source sample, sequenced in a study of blood T cells in healthy people across ages. Together with a sample-barcoded 5' primer, a J-beta primer mix was included in a second PCR lasting about 6 to 11 cycles. A single record per CDR3 protein comes from TCRdb applying MiXCR to the 5' RACE reads. The table records 1.5 million to 2 million distinct CDR3 sequences, about 35% of them present only once. The sequenced material came from blood. The receptors derive from a woman under 40 in good health.

This clonotype was found a few times. The chain employs TRBV12-3 or TRBV12-4 and TRBJ2-1; 12 nucleotides agree with TRBD2. The CDR3 spans 15 residues. J was trimmed by 9 bases and V by 4 bases; bases with no gene match: 7. The CDR3 nucleotides read TGTGCCAGCAGTTCACTAGCGGGGGGTATGGGTGAGCAGTTCTTC. It is translated as CASSSLAGGMGEQFF.

This clonotype was seen at least ten times. J is TRBJ2-7 and V is TRBV4-1; D unclear. V shed 1 base and J shed 0 bases, with 13 bases lying between them. This CDR3 contains 16 residues. Germline CDR1 reads MGHRA; CDR2 reads YSYEKL. The CDR3 coding sequence is TGCGCCAGCAGCCAAGTCCACCACGGGTCCTCCTACGAGCAGTACTTC. Translation gives CASSQVHHGSSYEQYF.

As concerns this clonotype: At one end the junction does not follow the germline gene, possibly because of a read error. The chain is built from TRBV20-1 and TRBJ2-3; 7 bases line up with TRBD1. Per the germline V gene, CDR1 is DFQATT and CDR2 is SNEGSKA (reference sequence). This CDR3 is 16 amino acids long. For the CDR3, the DNA is TGCAGTGCTAGTTACCTCAGGGGGTCTAGCACAGATACGCATCATTTT. This gives the protein CSASYLRGSSTDTHHF.

This sequence joins TRBV20-1 and TRBJ2-3, with D perhaps assigned TRBD1 or TRBD2 (6 bases each). Germline V gene data show CDR1 as DFQATT and CDR2 as SNEGSKA (reference sequence). With 0 bases removed from V and 1 base from J, the gap between germline ends came to 17 bases. There are 17 residues in the CDR3. The CDR3 protein is CSARDHPGAMGTDTQYF. The CDR3 DNA reads TGCAGTGCTAGAGATCATCCGGGGGCGATGGGCACAGATACGCAGTATTTT.

This clonotype was seen a few times. The chain joins TRBV5-5 to TRBJ1-6; D is unclear. Germline CDR1 reads SGHKS; CDR2 reads YYEKEE (reference sequence). Trimming took off 1 base at V and 6 bases at J, with 11 bases between the two ends. CDR3 length: 15 amino acids. This chain's CDR3 is CASSLIMAGNSPLHF. The CDR3 nucleotides are TGTGCCAGCAGCTTGATAATGGCCGGTAATTCACCCCTCCACTTT.

This clonotype occurred a few times. CDR3 nucleotide sequence: TGTGCCAGCAGCCCCGGGGATGTGGAGACCCAGTACTTC. It codes for CASSPGDVETQYF. The chain links TRBV11-2 to TRBJ2-5, with D possibly TRBD2 on 5 matching bases. Trimming left V 5 bases short and J 5 bases short, with 12 bases between. Germline V gene sequence: CDR1 SGHAT, CDR2 FQNNGV. The CDR3 is 13 residues long.

The V and J genes are TRBV29-1 and TRBJ2-3, with TRBD2 identical over 8 bases. CDR1 is SQVTM and CDR2 is ANQGSEA in the germline V gene. The CDR3 loop spans 20 amino acids. Trimming took 4 bases from V and 0 from J; bases not matched to a gene: 21. This CDR3 reads CSVVDRSIGSGKASTDTQYF. The DNA of the CDR3 is TGCAGCGTTGTAGATCGTTCGATTGGTAGCGGGAAGGCTAGCACAGATACGCAGTATTTT.

This clonotype has a handful of counts. The J gene is TRBJ1-1, the V gene TRBV30; no definite D call. Germline values: CDR1 GTSNPN, CDR2 SVGIG (reference sequence). The CDR3 spans 13 residues. V was pared by 0 bases and J by 5 bases, with 10 bases between. The CDR3 sequence is CAWSVPGRTEAFF. DNA for the CDR3: TGTGCCTGGAGTGTACCGGGGAGGACTGAAGCTTTCTTT.

This clonotype showed up many times. V and J are TRBV4-1 and TRBJ2-7; possibly TRBD1 for D (6 bases). This CDR3 comprises 14 residues. Trimming took 4 bases from V and 4 from J, leaving 14 bases between them. The germline gives CDR1 MGHRA, CDR2 YSYEKL. The CDR3 region has the DNA TGCGCCAGCAGCCCACCCGGGACAAGTTACGAGCAGTACTTC. This sequence encodes CASSPPGTSYEQYF.

This clonotype was observed a handful of times. The CDR3 DNA sequence: TGTGCCAGCAGCGTCTCTAGCGGTGAAAGTCAAGAGACCCAGTACTTC. This gives the protein CASSVSSGESQETQYF. The chain has TRBV9 and TRBJ2-5, with 7 bases that match TRBD2. The trim removed 2 bases at V and 2 bases at J, leaving 9 bases unmatched. This CDR3 is built from 16 residues. CDR1 and CDR2 (germline): SGDLS, YYNGEE.

This clonotype was detected many times. The gene calls are TRBV20-1 and TRBJ2-7; D is perhaps TRBD1 (6 bases). Trimming stripped 6 bases from V and 4 bases from J, with 22 bases between. There are 15 residues in the CDR3. Per germline, CDR1 DFQATT and CDR2 SNEGSKA (reference sequence). The CDR3, as DNA: TGCAGTGCGAGAAGATCCGGGACATTCGTTTACGAGCAGTACTTC. Protein product: CSARRSGTFVYEQYF.

Points on this clonotype: This may stem from a read error, because a much larger clone lies one nucleotide away. CDR3 loop: CAISEEVKGGDYNEQFF. The CDR3 DNA reads TGTGCCATCAGTGAGGAAGTAAAGGGAGGGGACTACAATGAGCAGTTCTTC. The rearrangement links TRBV10-3 to TRBJ2-1; 7 nucleotides match TRBD2. CDR1 is ENHRY and CDR2 is SYGVKD in the germline V gene. V shed 2 bases and J 3 bases; nucleotides not matched to a gene: 10. The length of the CDR3 is 17 residues.

The chain is built from TRBV6-5 and TRBJ2-7; TRBD1 matches 9 bases. After removal of 3 bases from V and 4 bases from J, the junction contained 10 bases not matched to a gene. CDR1 and CDR2 from the germline V gene are MNHEY and SVGAGI. CDR3 size: 16 residues. The CDR3 reads CASSYGPGQGVYEQYF. The CDR3 bases are TGTGCCAGCAGTTATGGGCCGGGACAGGGTGTTTACGAGCAGTACTTC.

This clonotype was detected only a few times. The chain joins TRBV20-1 to TRBJ2-5; perhaps D is TRBD1 or TRBD2 (5 bases each). V dropped 6 bases and J dropped 2 bases, with 13 bases sitting between them. From germline, CDR1 is DFQATT and CDR2 SNEGSKA (reference sequence). The CDR3 spans 13 residues. The CDR3 nucleotides read TGCAGTGCCACGACAGACTATCAAGAGACCCAGTACTTC. It encodes CSATTDYQETQYF.

This clonotype was observed a handful of times. This chain links TRBV20-1 with TRBJ2-4, with 14 bases identical to TRBD2. Germline V CDR1 and CDR2: DFQATT, SNEGSKA (reference sequence). With 3 bases clipped from V and 1 base from J, the junction kept 8 bases outside the gene matches. The CDR3 has 18 amino acids. Here the CDR3 DNA reads TGCAGTGCTAGGGAGGGACTAGCGGGAGAAGAGGCCAAAAACATTCAGTACTTC. The encoded protein is CSAREGLAGEEAKNIQYF.

The chain uses TRBV27 and TRBJ2-1; tentatively, D is TRBD1 or TRBD2 (5 bases each). The V end was cut by 5 bases, the J end by 4 bases, with 18 bases between. CDR3 size: 16 residues. Germline-derived CDR1 and CDR2 are MNHEY and SMNVEV (reference sequence). The CDR3 nucleotides are TGTGCCAGCAGTATCCGGGGCGGAGATAGATACAATGAGCAGTTCTTC. Translated: CASSIRGGDRYNEQFF.

This clonotype was counted between two and nine times. The genes are TRBV3-1 and TRBJ2-7; 11 positions match TRBD2. J was trimmed by 4 bases and V by 3 bases; bases with no gene match: 5. This CDR3 is built from 15 residues. The germline V gene has CDR1 LGHDT and CDR2 YNNKEL (reference sequence). The CDR3 is CASSHTSGSWYEQYF. Here the CDR3 DNA reads TGTGCCAGCAGCCATACTAGCGGGAGCTGGTACGAGCAGTACTTC.

This clonotype was counted between two and nine times. The V call is TRBV10-2, the J call TRBJ1-5, with D unresolved. Germline assignment: CDR1 WSHSY and CDR2 SAAADI. The V and J ends lost 0 bases and 1 base respectively, with 7 bases between them. The CDR3 spans 15 residues. CDR3 nucleotide sequence: TGCGCCAGCAGTGAGTCAGACGGAAGCAATCAGCCCCAGCATTTT. Translating gives CASSESDGSNQPQHF.

This clonotype has just a few counts. V usage is TRBV5-1 and J usage is TRBJ2-7; D gene unclear. There are 15 residues in the CDR3. Germline lookup yields CDR1 SGHRS and CDR2 YFSETQ. Between the trimmed V and J ends, which lost 4 bases and 1 base, there was a span of 15 bases. The CDR3 region has the DNA TGCGCCAGCAGCCCACTTCGGCAACTATCCTACGAGCAGTACTTC. Its protein is CASSPLRQLSYEQYF.